The rows below give T cell receptor beta chains drawn from one sample of a study of blood T cell repertoires in COVID-19. Data came from immunoSEQ multiplex PCR; TCRdb stores just in-frame clones and leaves some out. The sample has around 77,000 clones, approximately 90% seen once. Specimen: peripheral blood. These receptors were collected from a woman aged 60-75 years with active COVID-19. Each CDR3 is given with its conserved first and last residue. Fields, in order: V gene, CDR3 length, CDR3 protein.

TRBV7-8,16,CASSINPVGGGTEAFF
TRBV29-1,15,CSVEEGHRSTDTQYF
TRBV11-3,11,CASSYHNEQYF
TRBV5-1,16,CASSPADGWRTYEQYF
TRBV30,12,CAWRRVPGEQYF
TRBV19,13,CASSNDRYQPQHF
TRBV3-1/TRBV3-2,14,CASSQGDRSYGYTF
TRBV4-1,19,CASSQDMGWDSGSTDTQYF
TRBV5-1,14,CASSLASGYNEQFF
TRBV11-2,16,CASSFSAGRRDTEAFF